This section outlines one TCR beta chain sequence together with its context. The data derive from a study of cytomegalovirus exposure and HLA in healthy donors. J was trimmed by 5 bases and V by 6 bases; bases with no gene match: 19. Germline assignment: CDR1 LNHNV and CDR2 YYDKDF (reference sequence). The CDR3 runs to 18 residues. Libraries were prepared by immunoSEQ multiplex PCR; TCRdb keeps only in-frame clonotypes and omits some of them. This repertoire shows about 220,000 clones, 85% to 90% found once; its top ten account for around 3%. This clonotype was sampled from a young woman in good health and CMV-seronegative. V is TRBV15 and J is TRBJ1-2; 9 positions match TRBD1. The sequencing input was PBMCs. The CDR3 reads CATRKHPGQGSGRYGYTF. CDR3 in DNA: TGTGCCACCAGAAAACACCCGGGACAGGGTTCGGGTCGTTATGGCTACACCTTC.